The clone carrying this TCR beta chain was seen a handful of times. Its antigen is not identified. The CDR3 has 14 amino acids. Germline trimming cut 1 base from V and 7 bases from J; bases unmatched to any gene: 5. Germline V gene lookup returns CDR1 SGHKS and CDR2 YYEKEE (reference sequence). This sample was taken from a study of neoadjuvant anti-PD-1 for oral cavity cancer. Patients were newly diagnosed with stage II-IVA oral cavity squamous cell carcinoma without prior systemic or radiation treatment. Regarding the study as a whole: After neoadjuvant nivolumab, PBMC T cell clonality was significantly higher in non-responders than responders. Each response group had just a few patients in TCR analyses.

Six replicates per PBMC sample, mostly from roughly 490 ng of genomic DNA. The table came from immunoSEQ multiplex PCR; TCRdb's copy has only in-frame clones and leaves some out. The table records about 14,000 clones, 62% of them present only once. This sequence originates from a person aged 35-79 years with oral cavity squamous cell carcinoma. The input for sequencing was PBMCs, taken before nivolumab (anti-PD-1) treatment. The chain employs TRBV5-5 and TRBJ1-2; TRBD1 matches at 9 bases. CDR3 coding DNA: TGTGCCAGCAGCTTGACAGGGGGCGTCGGTGGCTACACCTTC. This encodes CASSLTGGVGGYTF.